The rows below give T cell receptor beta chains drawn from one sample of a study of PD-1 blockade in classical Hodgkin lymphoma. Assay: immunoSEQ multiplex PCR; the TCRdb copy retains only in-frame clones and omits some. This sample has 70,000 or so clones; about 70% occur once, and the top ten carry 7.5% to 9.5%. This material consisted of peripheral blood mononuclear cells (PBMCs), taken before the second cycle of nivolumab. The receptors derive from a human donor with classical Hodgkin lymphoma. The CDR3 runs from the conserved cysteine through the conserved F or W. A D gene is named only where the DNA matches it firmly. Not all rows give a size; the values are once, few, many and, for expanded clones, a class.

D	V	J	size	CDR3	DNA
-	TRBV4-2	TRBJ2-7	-	CASSQDPGDEQYF	TGTGCCAGCAGCCAAGACCCCGGGGACGAGCAGTACTTC
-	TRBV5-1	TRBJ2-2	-	CASSLGRDSISTGELFF	TGCGCCAGCAGCTTGGGTCGGGACTCCATATCGACCGGGGAGCTGTTTTTT
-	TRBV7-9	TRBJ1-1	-	CASSLLTGMNTEAFF	TGTGCCAGCAGCTTACTAACAGGGATGAACACTGAAGCTTTCTTT
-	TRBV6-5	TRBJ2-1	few	CASSYSRNNEQFF	TGTGCCAGCAGTTACTCAAGAAACAATGAGCAGTTCTTC
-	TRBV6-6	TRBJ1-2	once	CASSPERGVYTF	TGTGCCAGCAGTCCGGAAAGGGGAGTCTACACCTTC
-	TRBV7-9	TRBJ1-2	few	CASSPRGPLANYGYTF	TGTGCCAGCAGCCCTCGAGGACCGCTCGCGAACTATGGCTACACCTTC
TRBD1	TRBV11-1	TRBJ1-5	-	CASSLRQGSGPQHF	TGTGCCAGCAGCTTAAGACAGGGGTCAGGGCCCCAGCATTTT
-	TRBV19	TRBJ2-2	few	CASSIGTVGSGELFF	TGTGCCAGTAGTATAGGTACTGTCGGGAGCGGGGAGCTGTTTTTT
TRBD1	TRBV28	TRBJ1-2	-	CASSGGDRVAGYTF	TGTGCCAGCAGTGGAGGGGACAGGGTCGCTGGCTACACCTTC
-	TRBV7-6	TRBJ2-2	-	CASSPFGGATGELFF	TGTGCCAGCAGCCCTTTCGGGGGAGCCACCGGGGAGCTGTTTTTT
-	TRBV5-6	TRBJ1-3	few	CASSSRGASGNTIYF	TGTGCCAGCAGCTCCCGGGGGGCATCTGGAAACACCATATATTTT
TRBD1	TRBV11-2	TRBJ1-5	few	CASSSGTGGHQPQHF	TGTGCCAGCAGCTCCGGGACAGGGGGGCATCAGCCCCAGCATTTT
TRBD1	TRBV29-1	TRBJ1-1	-	CSVVTGVTEAFF	TGCAGCGTTGTTACAGGGGTCACTGAAGCTTTCTTT
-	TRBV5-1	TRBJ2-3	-	CASSSLASSTDTQYF	TGCGCCAGCAGCTCTCTAGCGAGTAGCACAGATACGCAGTATTTT
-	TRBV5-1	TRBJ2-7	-	CASSLGNPRDIYEQYF	TGCGCCAGCAGTCTGGGGAACCCCCGGGACATCTACGAGCAGTACTTC
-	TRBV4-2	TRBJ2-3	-	CASSTKGITDTQYF	TGTGCCAGCAGTACGAAAGGGATAACAGATACGCAGTATTTT
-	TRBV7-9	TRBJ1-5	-	CASCRGENQPQHF	TGTGCCAGCTGCCGCGGGGAAAACCAGCCCCAGCATTTT
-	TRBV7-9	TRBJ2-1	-	CASSSEWGTGNEQFF	TGTGCCAGCAGCTCCGAGTGGGGCACGGGCAATGAGCAGTTCTTC
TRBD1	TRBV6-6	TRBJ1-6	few	CASSTTGLSSPLHF	TGTGCCAGCAGTACGACAGGGCTGAGTTCACCCCTCCACTTT
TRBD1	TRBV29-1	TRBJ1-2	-	CSLGGQGSYGYTF	TGCAGCTTGGGGGGACAGGGATCCTATGGCTACACCTTC
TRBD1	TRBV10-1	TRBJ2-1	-	CASPRGCEQFF	TGCGCCAGCCCCAGGGGGTGTGAGCAGTTCTTC
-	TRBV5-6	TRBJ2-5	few	CASSSPRTTKETQYF	TGTGCCAGCAGCTCCCCGAGGACTACGAAAGAGACCCAGTACTTC
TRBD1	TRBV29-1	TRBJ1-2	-	CSVRQGASRGYTF	TGCAGCGTCCGACAGGGGGCGTCAAGGGGCTACACCTTC
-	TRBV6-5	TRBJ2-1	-	CASSYSRPGDEQFF	TGTGCCAGCAGTTACTCGAGACCGGGTGATGAGCAGTTCTTC
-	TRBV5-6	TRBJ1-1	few	CASSSGLEAFF	TGTGCCAGCAGCTCAGGACTTGAAGCTTTCTTT
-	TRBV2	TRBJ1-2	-	CASSDLYGYTF	TGTGCCAGCAGTGACCTCTATGGCTACACCTTC
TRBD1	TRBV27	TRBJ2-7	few	CASSLNRGHEQYF	TGTGCCAGCAGTTTGAACAGGGGCCACGAGCAGTACTTC
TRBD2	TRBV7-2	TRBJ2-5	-	CASSLWTSGGGKETQYF	TGTGCCAGCAGCTTGTGGACTAGCGGGGGGGGGAAGGAGACCCAGTACTTC
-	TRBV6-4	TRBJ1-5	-	CASSDGEDRVHQPQHF	TGTGCCAGCAGTGACGGGGAGGATAGGGTTCATCAGCCCCAGCATTTT
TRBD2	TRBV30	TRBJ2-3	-	CAWGTSGLVDTQYF	TGTGCCTGGGGGACTAGCGGGTTGGTAGATACGCAGTATTTT
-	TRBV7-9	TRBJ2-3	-	CASSYRDADSTDTQYF	TGTGCCAGCAGTTACCGGGACGCCGATAGCACAGATACGCAGTATTTT
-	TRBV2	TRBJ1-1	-	CASGRYTEAFF	TGTGCCAGCGGCCGATACACTGAAGCTTTCTTT
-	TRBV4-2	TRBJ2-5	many	CASSQQYRTGTQQETQYF	TGTGCCAGCAGCCAACAATATAGGACCGGGACACAACAAGAGACCCAGTACTTC
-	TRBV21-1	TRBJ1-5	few	CASCQGNGNQPQHF	TGTGCCAGCTGCCAGGGAAATGGCAATCAGCCCCAGCATTTT
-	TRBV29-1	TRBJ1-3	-	CSVLMGSTIYF	TGCAGCGTCCTAATGGGGAGCACCATATATTTT
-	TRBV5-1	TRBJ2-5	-	CASSGTRAGETQYF	TGCGCCAGCAGCGGGACCCGGGCAGGGGAGACCCAGTACTTC
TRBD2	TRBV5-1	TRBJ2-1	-	CASRLLAGTYNEQFF	TGCGCCAGCAGATTACTAGCGGGCACCTACAATGAGCAGTTCTTC
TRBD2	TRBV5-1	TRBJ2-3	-	CASSLTSGTADTQYF	TGCGCCAGCAGCCTGACTAGCGGGACAGCAGATACGCAGTATTTT
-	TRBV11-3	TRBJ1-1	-	CASSLVGGGNTEAFF	TGTGCCAGCAGCTTAGTCGGGGGAGGGAACACTGAAGCTTTCTTT
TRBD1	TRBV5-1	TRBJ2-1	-	CASSLDGTGARFF	TGCGCCAGCAGCTTGGATGGGACAGGAGCACGCTTCTTC
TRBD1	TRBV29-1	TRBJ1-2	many	CSVELGTGKNGYTF	TGCAGCGTTGAATTAGGGACAGGGAAGAATGGCTACACCTTC
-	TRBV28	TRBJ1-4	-	CASSNMLQELNEKLFF	TGTGCCAGCAGCAACATGTTACAGGAACTTAATGAAAAACTGTTTTTT
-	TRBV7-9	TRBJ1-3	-	CASSRLLSGNTIYF	TGTGCCAGCAGTCGCCTACTATCTGGAAACACCATATATTTT
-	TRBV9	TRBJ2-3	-	CASSSHRRGSTDTQYF	TGTGCCAGCAGCTCCCACCGAAGGGGAAGCACAGATACGCAGTATTTT
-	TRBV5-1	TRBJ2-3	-	CASSYPREPRTDTQYF	TGCGCCAGCAGCTATCCGCGGGAACCCCGCACAGATACGCAGTATTTT
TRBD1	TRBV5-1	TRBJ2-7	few	CASSWAGTGRDEQYF	TGCGCCAGCAGCTGGGCCGGGACAGGGCGAGACGAGCAGTACTTC
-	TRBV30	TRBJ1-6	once	CAWSPNYNSPLHF	TGTGCCTGGAGTCCGAACTATAATTCACCCCTCCACTTT
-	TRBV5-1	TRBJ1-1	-	CASSLQGGRDLSFF	TGCGCCAGCAGCCTCCAAGGCGGCAGGGATTTATCTTTCTTT
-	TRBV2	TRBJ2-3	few	CASSLAVGTQYF	TGTGCCAGCAGTTTGGCCGTAGGTACGCAGTATTTT
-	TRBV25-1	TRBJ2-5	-	CASSGPGARGETQYF	TGTGCCAGCAGTGGTCCGGGAGCGAGGGGGGAGACCCAGTACTTC
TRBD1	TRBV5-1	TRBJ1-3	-	CASSSGQGADTIYF	TGCGCCAGCAGCTCTGGACAGGGGGCAGACACCATATATTTT